The 22 T cell receptor beta chains in this list originate from one sample, sequenced in a study of T cell responses to AZD1222 COVID-19 vaccine. TCRdb's copy holds only in-frame clones and misses some; the assay was immunoSEQ multiplex PCR. The sample lists tens of thousands of clones, roughly 75% occurring once. The sequenced sample was peripheral blood, obtained 28 days after the second AZD1222 dose. Receptors were obtained from an adult who received the AZD1222 COVID-19 vaccine.

The chain joins TRBV21-1 to TRBJ2-3; the table's D call TRBD2 went unverified against the DNA. TRBV21-1 is a pseudogene locus. The CDR3 sequence is 16 residues long. This chain's CDR3 is CASSKGGLAGTDTQYF. The CDR3 DNA is TGTGCCAGCAGCAAAGGTGGACTAGCGGGAACAGATACGCAGTATTTT.

The rearrangement uses TRBV4-1 and TRBJ1-1; D ambiguous. The CDR3 is made up of 15 amino acids. Looked up from germline, CDR1 is MGHRA and CDR2 is YSYEKL. The germline V and J ends were trimmed by 0 bases and 7 bases, with 15 bases remaining between them. CDR3 residues: CASSQDRSRVLEAFF. DNA for the CDR3: TGCGCCAGCAGCCAAGATCGGTCGAGAGTCCTTGAAGCTTTCTTT.

CDR3 nucleotides: TGTGCCAGCAGTTTGCTCCTCAGCGGGGGTCCCACCGGGGAGCTGTTTTTT. This codes for CASSLLLSGGPTGELFF. The chain has TRBV28 and TRBJ2-2, with 8 nucleotides matching TRBD2. CDR1 is MDHEN and CDR2 is SYDVKM in the germline V gene. The CDR3 sequence is 17 residues long. The V and J ends lost 3 bases and 4 bases, in that order; junction bases with no gene match: 10.

The V call is TRBV19, the J call TRBJ2-7, with 12 bases identical to TRBD1. The CDR3 spans 15 residues. Per the germline V gene, CDR1 is LNHDA and CDR2 is SQIVND (reference sequence). With V trimmed by 5 bases and J by 2 bases, 4 bases remained unmatched. The DNA for the CDR3 is TGTGCCAGTAGTGCGGGACAGGGGGCGGCCTACGAGCAGTACTTC. The encoded protein is CASSAGQGAAYEQYF.

V usage is TRBV7-9 and J usage is TRBJ1-3, with D uncertain. The CDR3 totals 12 residues. Germline-derived CDR1 and CDR2 are SEHNR and FQNEAQ (reference sequence). V lost 1 base and J lost 8, with 6 bases in between. The CDR3 nucleotides read TGTGCCAGCAGCTTAGTCCGGGACACCATATATTTT. It is translated as CASSLVRDTIYF.

The chain is built from TRBV19 and TRBJ1-1; the D gene is possibly TRBD1 (5 bases). Trimming cost V 5 bases and J 5 bases, with 18 bases left between them. The CDR3 contains 15 residues. The germline V gene has CDR1 LNHDA and CDR2 SQIVND (reference sequence). CDR3 sequence reads: CASSPHGGERTEAFF. The DNA of the CDR3 is TGTGCCAGTAGTCCCCATGGGGGGGAACGGACTGAAGCTTTCTTT.

The chain links TRBV5-6 to TRBJ2-1; 10 nucleotides agree with TRBD1. The germline V gene has CDR1 SGHDT and CDR2 YYEEEE. The CDR3 consists of 15 residues. The junction had 5 bases not matched to a gene; V was cut back by 3 bases and J by 5 bases. The CDR3 spells CASSWGGTGDNEQFF. Here the CDR3 DNA reads TGTGCCAGCAGCTGGGGCGGGACAGGGGACAATGAGCAGTTCTTC.

This clone was recorded only once. V and J are TRBV29-1 and TRBJ1-4, with D maybe TRBD1 (5 bases). The germline CDR1 and CDR2 sequences are SQVTM and ANQGSEA. The length of the CDR3 is 13 residues. V lost 1 base to trimming and J lost 8 bases, with 11 bases between them. CDR3 loop: CSVEAGSGEKLFF. CDR3 sequence (DNA): TGCAGCGTTGAAGCAGGGAGCGGAGAAAAACTGTTTTTT.

The chain is built from TRBV19 and TRBJ2-1; D tentatively fits TRBD1 or TRBD2 (6 bases each). V was shortened by 3 bases and J by 6 bases, with 15 bases between the two germline ends. This CDR3 comprises 15 residues. Germline loops: CDR1 LNHDA, CDR2 SQIVND (reference sequence). CDR3 DNA sequence: TGTGCCAGTAGTATCGGGTTTAGGGGGGTCAATGAGCAGTTCTTC. It specifies CASSIGFRGVNEQFF. Using reference TRBV19 and TRBJ2-1 for the parts outside the CDR3, the full variable domain is DGGITQSPKYLFRKEGQNVTLSCEQNLNHDAMYWYRQDPGQGLRLIYYSQIVNDFQKGDIAEGYSVSREKKESFPLTVTSAQKNPTAFYLCASSIGFRGVNEQFFGPGTRLTVL.

V is TRBV10-1 and J is TRBJ2-7; 7 nucleotides line up with TRBD1. After removal of 6 bases from V and 4 bases from J, the junction contained 6 bases not matched to a gene. Germline lookup yields CDR1 WNHNN and CDR2 SYGVQD (reference sequence). The CDR3 spans 13 residues. Written as DNA, the CDR3 is TGCGCCAGCAGCGGACAGGCTGAGTACGAGCAGTACTTC. It is translated as CASSGQAEYEQYF.

The V gene is TRBV7-2, the J gene TRBJ2-1; D call uncertain. V lost 5 bases and J lost 10, with 15 bases in between. Germline CDR1 SGHTA, CDR2 FQGNSA. This CDR3 contains 13 residues. The CDR3 sequence is CASSPQKRMEQFF. The CDR3, as DNA: TGTGCCAGCAGCCCCCAGAAAAGGATGGAGCAGTTCTTC.

This clone was seen only once. The chain employs TRBV6-5 and TRBJ2-5; weak D call: TRBD2 (6 bases). The CDR3 totals 15 residues. The V and J ends lost 4 bases and 4 bases respectively, with 16 bases between them. Germline V CDR1 and CDR2: MNHEY, SVGAGI. DNA of the CDR3: TGTGCCAGCAGTTTTCAGCTGACTAGTACAGAGACCCAGTACTTC. This encodes CASSFQLTSTETQYF.

The chain couples TRBV27 to TRBJ2-1; no firm D call. Germline values: CDR1 MNHEY, CDR2 SMNVEV (reference sequence). Trimming took off 5 bases at V and 0 bases at J, with 14 bases between the two ends. CDR3 size: 16 residues. DNA for the CDR3: TGTGCCAGCAGTCCACGTCGCGGCTTCTCCTACAATGAGCAGTTCTTC. It translates to CASSPRRGFSYNEQFF.

This chain connects TRBV2 to TRBJ2-1, with 12 bases lining up with TRBD2. Germline V gives CDR1 SNHLY, CDR2 FYNNEI. V was pared by 3 bases and J by 4 bases, with 1 base of the junction left unmatched. CDR3 length equals 15 residues. CDR3 nucleotide sequence: TGTGCCAGCAGTGACCTAGCGGGGGGGTACAATGAGCAGTTCTTC. It codes for CASSDLAGGYNEQFF.

In its sample, this clone was seen a few times. This chain links TRBV28 with TRBJ1-5; D uncertain. The CDR3 is 14 residues long. CDR1 and CDR2 from the germline V gene are MDHEN and SYDVKM. V lost 4 bases, J lost 4 bases, and 11 bases lay in between. As DNA, the CDR3 is TGTGCCAGCAGTTCCTTGGGCACTAATCAGCCCCAGCATTTT. It specifies CASSSLGTNQPQHF.

This clone has a handful of counts. The rearrangement uses TRBV10-2 and TRBJ2-2; 8 bases align to TRBD1. With V trimmed by 8 bases and J by 7 bases, 6 bases remained unmatched. Germline-derived CDR1 and CDR2 are WSHSY and SAAADI. CDR3 size: 13 residues. The CDR3 region is CASGQGSDGELFF. DNA for the CDR3: TGCGCCAGCGGACAGGGATCTGACGGGGAGCTGTTTTTT.

This clone was observed a handful of times. The chain combines TRBV13 with TRBJ2-7; 8 bases line up with TRBD1. V was pared by 5 bases and J by 3 bases, with 6 bases of the junction left unmatched. The CDR3 length is 14 residues. Germline-derived CDR1 and CDR2 are PRHDT and FYEKMQ (reference sequence). In nucleotides, the CDR3 is TGTGCCAGCAGCAGGGGACAGGTCAACTACGAGCAGTACTTC. Its translation is CASSRGQVNYEQYF.

This sequence joins TRBV28 and TRBJ1-1; D is ambiguous. V shed 8 bases and J shed 3 bases, with 19 bases lying between them. This CDR3 contains 15 residues. Per the germline V gene, CDR1 is MDHEN and CDR2 is SYDVKM. CDR3 in amino acids: CASEGGFTTDTEAFF. The CDR3 bases are TGTGCCAGCGAGGGAGGGTTTACGACGGACACTGAAGCTTTCTTT.

This clone turned up a few times. V is TRBV7-3 and J is TRBJ2-7, with 9 bases matching TRBD1. The germline V gene encodes CDR1 SGHTA and CDR2 FQGTGA. CDR3 length: 13 residues. Losses at the gene ends were 5 bases for V and 4 bases for J; bases not matched to a gene: 3. The chain's CDR3 is CASSRGQGYEQYF. DNA for the CDR3: TGTGCCAGCAGCCGGGGACAGGGTTACGAGCAGTACTTC.

This clone was seen only once. The V and J genes are TRBV19 and TRBJ2-3, with D tentatively TRBD1 (5 bases). The CDR3 has 15 residues. Germline assignment: CDR1 LNHDA and CDR2 SQIVND (reference sequence). The V gene lost 2 bases and the J gene lost 6 bases, with 15 bases spanning the gap. The CDR3 DNA reads TGTGCCAGTAGTATATGGGGCCCTCAGGATGATACGCAGTATTTT. Protein sequence: CASSIWGPQDDTQYF.

V is TRBV5-1 and J is TRBJ2-6; unclear D gene. This CDR3 has 16 residues. Trimming shortened V by 0 bases and J by 0 bases, and 7 bases separated the two germline ends. The germline gives CDR1 SGHRS, CDR2 YFSETQ. Written as DNA, the CDR3 is TGCGCCAGCAGCTTGGGAACGGCCTCTGGGGCCAACGTCCTGACTTTC. Protein sequence: CASSLGTASGANVLTF. Complete variable domain (other parts from reference TRBV5-1 and TRBJ2-6): KAGVTQTPRYLIKTRGQQVTLSCSPISGHRSVSWYQQTPGQGLQFLFEYFSETQRNKGNFPGRFSGRQFSNSRSEMNVSTLELGDSALYLCASSLGTASGANVLTFGAGSRLTVL.

The gene calls are TRBV7-3 and TRBJ2-3, with 8 bases lining up with TRBD1. The V gene end was trimmed by 5 bases and the J gene end by 1 base; junction bases not matched to a gene: 2. This CDR3 comprises 14 residues. Germline lookup yields CDR1 SGHTA and CDR2 FQGTGA. The CDR3 region is CASSPQGGTDTQYF. The CDR3, as DNA: TGTGCCAGCAGCCCACAGGGGGGCACAGATACGCAGTATTTT.